This TCR beta chain is from a study of control samples from healthy donors and cancer patients. Produced via immunoSEQ multiplex PCR; TCRdb's table is partial and in-frame only. The table shows around 140,000 clones, with 85% to 95% occurring only once. This CDR3 is built from 15 residues. The V gene lost 0 bases and the J gene lost 3 bases, with 10 bases spanning the gap. From germline, CDR1 is SGHRS and CDR2 YFSETQ. The TCR originated in a man aged 35-49 years in good health. This chain connects TRBV5-1 to TRBJ1-3, with D unclear. Sequences were obtained from blood. CDR3 DNA sequence: TGCGCCAGCAGCTTGGTTCGGAGTGGTGGAAACACCATATATTTT. Its protein product is CASSLVRSGGNTIYF.